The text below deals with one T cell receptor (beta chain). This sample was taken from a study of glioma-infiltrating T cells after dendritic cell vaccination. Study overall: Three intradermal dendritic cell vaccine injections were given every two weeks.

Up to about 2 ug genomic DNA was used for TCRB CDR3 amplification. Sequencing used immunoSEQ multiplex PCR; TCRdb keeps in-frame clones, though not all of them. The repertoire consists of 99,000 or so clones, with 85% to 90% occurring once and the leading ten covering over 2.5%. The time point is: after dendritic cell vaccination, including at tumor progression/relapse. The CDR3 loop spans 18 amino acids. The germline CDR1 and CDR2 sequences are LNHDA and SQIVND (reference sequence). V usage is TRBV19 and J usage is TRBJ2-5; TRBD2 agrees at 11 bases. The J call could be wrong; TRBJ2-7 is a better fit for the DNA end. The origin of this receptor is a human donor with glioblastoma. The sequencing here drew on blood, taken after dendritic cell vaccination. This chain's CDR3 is CASSMGVPGTSGSYEQYF. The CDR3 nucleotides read TGTGCCAGTAGCATGGGAGTCCCGGGGACTAGCGGTTCCTACGAGCAGTACTTC.